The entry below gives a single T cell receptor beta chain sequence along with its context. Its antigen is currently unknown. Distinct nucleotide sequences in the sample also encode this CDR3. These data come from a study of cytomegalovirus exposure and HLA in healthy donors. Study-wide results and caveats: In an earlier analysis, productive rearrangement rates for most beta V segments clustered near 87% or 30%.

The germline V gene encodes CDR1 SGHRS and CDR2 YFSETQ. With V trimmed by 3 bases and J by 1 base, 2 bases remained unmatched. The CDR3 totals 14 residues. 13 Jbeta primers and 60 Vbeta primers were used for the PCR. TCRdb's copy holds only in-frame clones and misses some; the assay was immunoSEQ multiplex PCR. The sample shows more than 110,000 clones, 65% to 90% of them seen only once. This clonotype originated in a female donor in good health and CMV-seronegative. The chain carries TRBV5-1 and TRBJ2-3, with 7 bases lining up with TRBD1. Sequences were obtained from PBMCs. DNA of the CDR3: TGCGCCAGCAGCTCTGGACAGGGCACAGATACGCAGTATTTT. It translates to CASSSGQGTDTQYF.